Each of the 21 T cell receptor beta chains below was sequenced from the same sample in a study of Graves' ophthalmopathy and Graves' hyperthyroidism. Scientists amplified the TCR beta CDR3 regions from RNA transcripts. The authors performed first-round RT-PCR with HTBI primers and then a second-round multiplex PCR. From the multiplex PCR reads, TCRdb called clonotypes with MiXCR, one entry per CDR3 protein. Found here are a few hundred thousand distinct CDR3 sequences, roughly a sixth of them singletons; the top ten hold more than 9%. Sequencing was done on a sample of peripheral blood. Source of these receptors: an adult man with Graves' ophthalmopathy.

This clonotype appeared many times. This chain uses TRBV20-1 with TRBJ2-5; 7 nucleotides line up with TRBD2. The CDR3 length is 14 residues. Germline V gene data show CDR1 as DFQATT and CDR2 as SNEGSKA (reference sequence). Losses at the gene ends were 0 bases for V and 5 bases for J; bases not matched to a gene: 6. The DNA of the CDR3 is TGCAGTGCTAGAGAAGGGAGGGGCAGGGAGACCCAGTACTTC. Its translation is CSAREGRGRETQYF.

This clonotype occurred many times. V usage is TRBV5-1 and J usage is TRBJ2-5; TRBD2 might be the D (6 bases). The V and J ends lost 5 bases and 2 bases respectively, with 19 bases between them. This CDR3 has 16 amino acids. The germline gives CDR1 SGHRS, CDR2 YFSETQ. CDR3 protein: CASRNPGADPQETQYF. In DNA, the CDR3 is TGCGCCAGCAGAAACCCGGGAGCGGACCCGCAAGAGACCCAGTACTTC.

This clonotype was recorded at least ten times. The V gene is TRBV28, the J gene TRBJ1-5; 8 bases are shared with TRBD1. V gave up 2 bases and J gave up 4 bases; unmatched junction bases: 4. There are 15 residues in the CDR3. Germline V gives CDR1 MDHEN, CDR2 SYDVKM. CDR3: CASSLQGAWNQPQHF. The CDR3 bases are TGTGCCAGCAGTTTACAGGGGGCATGGAATCAGCCCCAGCATTTT.

In its sample, this clonotype was seen many times. The chain's CDR3 is CASSARMTGWNQETQYF. CDR3 nucleotide sequence: TGTGCCAGCAGTGCGAGGATGACCGGCTGGAACCAAGAGACCCAGTACTTC. The chain joins TRBV6-1 to TRBJ2-5; D call uncertain. The CDR3 has 17 amino acids. Between the trimmed V and J ends, which lost 4 bases and 0 bases, there was a span of 18 bases. The germline CDR1 and CDR2 sequences are MNHNS and SASEGT.

This clonotype was picked up many times. The chain has TRBV12-3 or TRBV12-4 and TRBJ1-5, with D perhaps matching TRBD1 (5 bases). The CDR3 runs to 12 residues. Trimming stripped 6 bases from V and 5 bases from J, with 8 bases between. CDR3 sequence reads: CASSRVHQPQHF. Written as DNA, the CDR3 is TGTGCCAGCAGCAGGGTCCATCAGCCCCAGCATTTT.

This clonotype was recorded many times. CDR3: CASSLTRNTIYF. In nucleotides, the CDR3 is TGTGCCAGCAGCTTAACTAGAAACACCATATATTTT. The V gene is TRBV11-2, the J gene TRBJ1-3; D unclear. Germline V lookup: CDR1 SGHAT, CDR2 FQNNGV. Between the trimmed V and J ends, which lost 2 bases and 5 bases, there was a span of 4 bases. The CDR3 length is 12 residues.

This clonotype was recorded at least ten times. V usage is TRBV27 and J usage is TRBJ2-6; tentatively, D is TRBD1 (6 bases). With 3 bases removed from V and 3 bases from J, the gap between germline ends came to 18 bases. The CDR3 consists of 18 residues. CDR1 MNHEY and CDR2 SMNVEV come from the germline V gene (reference sequence). As DNA, the CDR3 is TGTGCCAGCAGTTTTTCCCGGTACAGGGTGGATGGGGCCAACGTCCTGACTTTC. The encoded protein is CASSFSRYRVDGANVLTF.

This clonotype was picked up many times. This may be a read error: a much more frequent sequence differs by one nucleotide. J is TRBJ2-2 and V is TRBV11-1, with a possible D match to TRBD1 (5 bases). The germline gives CDR1 SGHAT, CDR2 FQDESV (reference sequence). The length of the CDR3 is 16 residues. V lost 5 bases and J lost 7, with 20 bases in between. As DNA, the CDR3 is TGTGCCAGCAGCCCACATCATACAGGATATGACGGGGAGCTGTTTTTT. Its protein product is CASSPHHTGYDGELFF. Looking up the rest from reference TRBV11-1 and TRBJ2-2 gives the full variable domain: EAEVAQSPRYKITEKSQAVAFWCDPISGHATLYWYRQILGQGPELLVQFQDESVVDDSQLPKDRFSAERLKGVDSTLKIQPAELGDSAMYLCASSPHHTGYDGELFFGEGSRLTVL.

Turning to this clonotype: This is likely a read error, given that the CDR3 carries no conserved phenylalanine or tryptophan at its end. No DNA is shown, since the ends of the CDR3 on it are uncertain; the CDR3 is the one TCRdb lists. The rearrangement links TRBV29-1 to TRBJ1-1; TRBD1 is the table's D call and was not checked against the DNA. CDR1 and CDR2 from the germline V gene are SQVTM and ANQGSEA. The CDR3 region is 9 residues in length, termini included. CDR3 in amino acids: CSVEEGALA.

This clonotype was observed many times. This chain joins TRBV7-2 and TRBJ1-2, with 9 positions matching TRBD1. Germline CDR1 SGHTA, CDR2 FQGNSA. With 1 base clipped from V and 6 bases from J, the junction kept 9 bases outside the gene matches. The CDR3 extends over 16 amino acids. The CDR3 sequence is CASSLVYGTGPHGYTF. The CDR3 nucleotides are TGTGCCAGCAGCTTAGTATACGGGACAGGGCCCCATGGCTACACCTTC.

This clonotype was recorded at least ten times. V usage is TRBV11-2 and J usage is TRBJ2-7; 7 bases agree with TRBD2. The ends lost 5 bases at V and 5 bases at J; junction bases unmatched: 12. The CDR3 is 15 residues long. Germline CDR1 is SGHAT and CDR2 is FQNNGV. CDR3: CASSISRWLADEQYF. CDR3 DNA: TGTGCCAGCAGCATCAGCAGGTGGCTAGCGGACGAGCAGTACTTC.

This clonotype has a count of ten or more. A read error may explain this, as a much larger clone is one base away. The chain is built from TRBV6-1 and TRBJ1-1, with 7 bases fitting TRBD1. The germline CDR1 and CDR2 sequences are MNHNS and SASEGT. After removal of 6 bases from V and 1 base from J, the junction contained 11 bases not matched to a gene. The CDR3 extends over 16 amino acids. The CDR3 nucleotides read TGTGCCAGCAGCTCGGGACAGAAACTACGGAACACTGAAGCTTTCTTT. Translated: CASSSGQKLRNTEAFF.

This clonotype has a count of ten or more. This chain uses TRBV27 with TRBJ2-2; the match to TRBD1 covers 7 bases. The CDR3 sequence is 14 residues long. CDR1 is MNHEY and CDR2 is SMNVEV in the germline V gene (reference sequence). V dropped 7 bases and J dropped 5; count of bases not matched to a gene: 7. The DNA for the CDR3 is TGTGCCAGCACTCTCCTGACAGGGACCGGGGAGCTGTTTTTT. Translating gives CASTLLTGTGELFF.

This clonotype has a count of ten or more. The chain links TRBV28 to TRBJ2-7; 10 nucleotides align to TRBD1. The J segment lost 5 bases and the V segment lost 8 bases, leaving 9 bases of the junction unmatched. Germline V gene lookup returns CDR1 MDHEN and CDR2 SYDVKM. The CDR3 is 14 amino acids. CDR3 residues: CASVSGTGEDEQYF. The CDR3 DNA follows: TGTGCCAGCGTCTCCGGGACAGGGGAGGACGAGCAGTACTTC.

This clonotype was seen many times. The rearrangement joins TRBV7-6 to TRBJ1-1; 10 bases line up with TRBD1. The V and J ends lost 5 bases and 4 bases, in that order; junction bases with no gene match: 7. This CDR3 is built from 15 residues. The germline gives CDR1 SGHVS, CDR2 FNYEAQ. CDR3 DNA: TGTGCCAGCAGCCGTAGACAGGGGGCTGTCACTGAAGCTTTCTTT. It specifies CASSRRQGAVTEAFF.

The chain combines TRBV28 with TRBJ1-1; maybe TRBD1 (5 bases). Germline V gene sequence: CDR1 MDHEN, CDR2 SYDVKM. This CDR3 is 16 amino acids long. V gave up 8 bases and J gave up 4 bases, with 23 bases separating them. CDR3 region: CASGLPGRDLGTEAFF. CDR3 nucleotides: TGTGCCAGCGGCCTTCCGGGCCGGGACCTGGGCACTGAAGCTTTCTTT. The full variable domain, rest sourced from reference TRBV28 and TRBJ1-1, is DVKVTQSSRYLVKRTGEKVFLECVQDMDHENMFWYRQDPGLGLRLIYFSYDVKMKEKGDIPEGYSVSREKKERFSLILESASTNQTSMYLCASGLPGRDLGTEAFFGQGTRLTVV.

This clonotype was detected many times. The V call is TRBV20-1, the J call TRBJ2-7, with D perhaps given as TRBD1 or TRBD2 (5 bases each). Deletions cut 0 bases from V and 0 bases from J, with 9 bases between. This CDR3 comprises 14 residues. The germline V gene encodes CDR1 DFQATT and CDR2 SNEGSKA (reference sequence). For the CDR3, the DNA is TGCAGTGCTAGAGATGATGGGGGCTCCTACGAGCAGTACTTC. It yields the protein CSARDDGGSYEQYF.

The table lists this clonotype with many counts. J is TRBJ2-5 and V is TRBV20-1; no firm D call. This CDR3 region has 11 residues. Germline CDR1 is DFQATT and CDR2 is SNEGSKA (reference sequence). V lost 3 bases and J lost 2, with 4 bases in between. The CDR3 loop is CSARGQETQYF. Here the CDR3 DNA reads TGCAGTGCTAGGGGACAAGAGACCCAGTACTTC.

The V gene is TRBV12-5, the J gene TRBJ1-2; the D gene is possibly TRBD1 (5 bases). The CDR3 loop spans 15 amino acids. Germline CDR1 reads LGHNT; CDR2 reads FRNRAP. Trimming took 0 bases from V and 3 from J, leaving 11 bases between them. The CDR3 DNA follows: TGTGCTAGTGGTTTGGTACTCGACAGAGACTATGGCTACACCTTC. Its translation: CASGLVLDRDYGYTF.

The rearrangement links TRBV12-3 or TRBV12-4 to TRBJ1-5; TRBD1 agrees at 10 bases. V dropped 6 bases and J dropped 6; count of bases not matched to a gene: 8. The CDR3 is 15 amino acids. The CDR3 region is CASSSQGQGIQPQHF. The CDR3 bases are TGTGCCAGCAGCTCCCAGGGACAGGGGATTCAGCCCCAGCATTTT.

There are many counts of this clonotype. V gene TRBV12-3 or TRBV12-4 combines with J gene TRBJ2-2; 7 bases agree with TRBD2. V gave up 2 bases and J gave up 6 bases; unmatched junction bases: 9. The CDR3 runs 16 residues. The CDR3 nucleotides read TGTGCCAGCAGTTTAATGGGCGGGAGCATCTCCGGGGAGCTGTTTTTT. It translates to CASSLMGGSISGELFF.